These T cell receptor beta chains were read from a single sample in a study of T cell responses to AZD1222 COVID-19 vaccine. Profiled with immunoSEQ multiplex PCR; TCRdb holds only in-frame clones, not every one. Here the sample spans about 130,000 clones, around 89% being singletons. This specimen consisted of peripheral blood, obtained on day 0 of AZD1222 vaccination. Receptor source: an adult in good health. CDR3s include the opening cysteine and the closing phenylalanine or tryptophan. Fields, in order: D gene, clone size, V gene, J gene, CDR3 protein, CDR3 DNA. D genes are given only for firm matches. The size entry is marked missing in some rows and otherwise reads once, few, many or a size class.

-	-	TRBV27	TRBJ2-2	CASSSVTVTGELFF	TGTGCCAGCAGTTCAGTCACGGTTACCGGGGAGCTGTTTTTT
-	-	TRBV9	TRBJ1-1	CASSVAGVNTEAFF	TGTGCCAGCAGCGTAGCGGGGGTGAACACTGAAGCTTTCTTT
-	-	TRBV28	TRBJ2-7	CASSGMLYEQYF	TGTGCCAGCAGTGGGATGTTATACGAGCAGTACTTC
-	-	TRBV2	TRBJ2-1	CASSALTEQFF	TGTGCCAGCAGTGCTTTAACCGAGCAGTTCTTC
TRBD1	-	TRBV5-1	TRBJ2-1	CASSLEGTAYNEQFF	TGCGCCAGCAGCTTGGAAGGGACAGCCTACAATGAGCAGTTCTTC
TRBD1	-	TRBV7-9	TRBJ1-5	CASSLEGGANQPQHF	TGTGCCAGCAGCTTAGAAGGGGGCGCTAATCAGCCCCAGCATTTT
TRBD2	medium-sized	TRBV9	TRBJ2-1	CASSVAYRGDEQFF	TGTGCCAGCAGCGTAGCTTATCGGGGGGATGAGCAGTTCTTC
-	-	TRBV7-2	TRBJ1-6	CASSPVKGYNSPLHF	TGTGCCAGCAGCCCCGTCAAGGGGTATAATTCACCCCTCCACTTT
-	-	TRBV4-1	TRBJ1-2	CASSQDSSPFYGYTF	TGCGCCAGCAGCCAAGATTCCTCACCATTCTATGGCTACACCTTC
TRBD1	-	TRBV9	TRBJ1-5	CASSVGGTDLQPQHF	TGTGCCAGCAGCGTGGGGGGGACAGACCTCCAGCCCCAGCATTTT
-	-	TRBV3-1/TRBV3-2	TRBJ2-2	CASSRTVGAITGELFF	TGTGCCAGCTCCCGGACCGTAGGAGCCATTACCGGGGAGCTGTTTTTT
-	-	TRBV6-5	TRBJ1-1	CATKTEIMNTEAFF	TGTGCCACCAAGACAGAGATAATGAACACTGAAGCTTTCTTT
TRBD2	-	TRBV20-1	TRBJ2-1	CSAPGRGGRFF	TGCAGTGCCCCGGGGCGGGGGGGTCGGTTCTTC
TRBD2	once	TRBV7-3	TRBJ2-3	CASRKGLAADTQYF	TGTGCCAGCAGGAAGGGACTAGCGGCGGATACGCAGTATTTT
-	-	TRBV21-1	TRBJ2-7	CASSIQGLDSGPHEQYF	TGTGCCAGCAGCATCCAAGGATTGGACTCGGGTCCCCACGAGCAGTACTTC
-	-	TRBV28	TRBJ2-7	CASSFQGGRYEQYF	TGTGCCAGCAGTTTCCAGGGTGGGCGCTACGAGCAGTACTTC
TRBD1	-	TRBV24-1	TRBJ1-5	CATSDSGQGHQPQHF	TGTGCCACCAGTGACTCGGGACAGGGTCATCAGCCCCAGCATTTT
-	-	TRBV15	TRBJ1-3	CATSRGYRDSGNTIYF	TGTGCCACCAGCAGGGGCTACAGGGACTCTGGAAACACCATATATTTT